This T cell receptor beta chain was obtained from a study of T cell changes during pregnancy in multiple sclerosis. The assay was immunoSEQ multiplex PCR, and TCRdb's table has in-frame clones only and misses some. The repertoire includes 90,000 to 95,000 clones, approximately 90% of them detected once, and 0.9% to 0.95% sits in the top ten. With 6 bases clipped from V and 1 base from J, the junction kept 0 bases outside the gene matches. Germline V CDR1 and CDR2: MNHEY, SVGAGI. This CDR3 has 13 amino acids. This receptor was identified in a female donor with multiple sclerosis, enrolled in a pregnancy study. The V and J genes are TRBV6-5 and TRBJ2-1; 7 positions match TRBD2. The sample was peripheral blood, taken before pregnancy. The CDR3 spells CASRRESYNEQFF. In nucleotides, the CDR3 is TGTGCCAGCAGGCGGGAGTCCTACAATGAGCAGTTCTTC.